The rows below give T cell receptor beta chains drawn from one sample of a study of metastatic and nonmetastatic thyroid tumors. With MiXCR, TCRdb reprocessed the PCR reads. The repertoire includes 15,000 to 20,000 clones, about 26% of them detected once, and roughly 10% sits in the top ten. The source material was adjacent normal tissue. The origin of the receptors is a female donor with papillary thyroid cancer or a benign thyroid nodule (not recorded which). Some clones in this sample may be carry-over from other donors' samples. Each CDR3 is given with its conserved first and last residue. Fields, in order: CDR3 protein, CDR3 DNA, V gene, J gene, D gene, clone size. D genes are given only for firm matches. Only some rows state a clone size, as once, few, many or a class for expanded clones.

CATNREELAGGGEQFF	TGTGCCACCAACAGAGAGGAGCTAGCGGGAGGTGGAGAGCAGTTCTTC	TRBV15	TRBJ2-1	TRBD2	.
CASRHGQGGQFF	TGTGCCAGCAGACACGGACAGGGCGGGCAGTTCTTC	TRBV11-2	TRBJ2-1	TRBD1	.
CASSPSGEGAGTEAFF	TGCGCCAGCAGCCCCTCGGGGGAGGGGGCGGGCACTGAAGCTTTCTTT	TRBV5-1	TRBJ1-1	TRBD1	few
CATHRDRGLIIDYGYTF	TGTGCCACTCACAGGGACAGGGGCTTGATCATTGACTATGGCTACACCTTC	TRBV6-1	TRBJ1-2	TRBD1	many
CSATDEVTYEQYF	TGCAGTGCTACGGACGAAGTTACCTACGAGCAGTACTTC	TRBV20-1	TRBJ2-7	.	.
CASSHLFTTGDNEQFF	TGTGCCAGCAGCCACCTTTTTACAACCGGTGACAATGAGCAGTTCTTC	TRBV6-1	TRBJ2-1	.	few
CATSRGSTSNQPQHF	TGTGCCACCAGCAGAGGAAGCACATCCAATCAGCCCCAGCATTTT	TRBV15	TRBJ1-5	.	few
CASTLRGNQPQHF	TGTGCCAGCACCCTGAGAGGCAATCAGCCCCAGCATTTT	TRBV6-1	TRBJ1-5	.	.
CSAREHRGGGYNSPLHF	TGCAGTGCTAGGGAGCACAGGGGAGGGGGCTATAATTCACCCCTCCACTTT	TRBV20-1	TRBJ1-6	TRBD1	once
CSALRFGLYDNSPLHF	TGCAGTGCTCTTAGGTTTGGGTTATACGATAATTCACCCCTCCACTTT	TRBV20-1	TRBJ1-6	.	.
CASSYIGGSLDEQFF	TGTGCCAGCAGTTATATTGGCGGGAGTCTAGATGAGCAGTTCTTC	TRBV6-6	TRBJ2-1	TRBD2	few
CATASGNTGELFF	TGTGCCACCGCTAGCGGGAACACCGGGGAGCTGTTTTTT	TRBV7-3	TRBJ2-2	TRBD2	few
CASSAGTLGSNEQFF	TGTGCCAGCAGCGCCGGGACCCTCGGGAGCAATGAGCAGTTCTTC	TRBV9	TRBJ2-1	.	.
CASSYSQLGFYSNQPQHF	TGTGCCAGCAGTTATAGCCAACTAGGATTTTATAGCAATCAGCCCCAGCATTTT	TRBV6-2/TRBV6-3	TRBJ1-5	.	many
CASRQGLAGYNEQFF	TGTGCCAGCAGACAGGGACTAGCGGGATACAATGAGCAGTTCTTC	TRBV12-3/TRBV12-4	TRBJ2-1	TRBD2	.
CTLAPSGNEQFF	TGCACCCTAGCGCCCTCTGGGAATGAGCAGTTCTTC	TRBV20-1	TRBJ2-1	.	.
CASSRDRGSGEQFF	TGTGCCAGCAGTCGAGACAGGGGATCGGGTGAGCAGTTCTTC	TRBV27	TRBJ2-1	TRBD1	few
CASYVGWGGYTF	TGTGCCTCTTACGTTGGGTGGGGAGGCTACACCTTC	TRBV6-1	TRBJ1-2	.	.